This TCR beta chain was obtained from a study of shared clonotypes between healthy human individuals. The authors distributed each subset's genomic DNA evenly over several immunoSEQ plates. The authors' processing: Owing to the provision of junction-only sequences devoid of quality scores by immunoSEQ, filtering differed. Libraries were prepared by immunoSEQ multiplex PCR; TCRdb keeps only in-frame clonotypes and omits some of them. V and J calls and clone size are those listed in that table; D and trimming were worked out from the DNA. The sample holds over a million clones, 95% to 97% seen once. As for this clone: Its specificity is not known.

Notes on the study in general: Estimated richness values were generally larger in naive subsets than in memory subsets.

Sequenced sample: naive CD4+ T cells sorted from blood. Subset defined: CD45RA+ positively selected. This TCR was recovered from a man aged 25 to 45 in good health.

DNA of the CDR3: TGTGCCAGCAGTGAGTGGGACAGGGATAATGAAAAACTGTTTTTT. This sequence encodes CASSEWDRDNEKLFF. V is TRBV25-1 and J is TRBJ1-4; the match to TRBD1 covers 9 bases. The germline gives CDR1 MGHDK, CDR2 SYGVNS. The junction had 3 bases not matched to a gene; V was cut back by 3 bases and J by 4 bases. This CDR3 comprises 15 residues.